This TCR beta chain is drawn from a study of blood T cells in healthy people across ages. Study-wide findings and caveats: Per million T cells, the diversity of TCR beta decreased roughly linearly as age advanced. The lack of PBMC sorting stopped any conclusive naive versus antigen-experienced comparison.

The germline CDR1 and CDR2 sequences are LNHNV and YYDKDF (reference sequence). The CDR3 has 13 residues. V was pared by 5 bases and J by 4 bases, with 11 bases between. A sample-barcoded 5' primer and a J-beta primer mix were used in a second PCR of roughly 6 to 11 cycles. Each cDNA was tagged by a template-switch adaptor containing 12 random nucleotides. TCRdb re-called the 5' RACE reads with MiXCR, one entry per CDR3 protein. The table shows 600,000 or so distinct CDR3 sequences, with 45% to 55% occurring only once. Concerning this clonotype: Its antigen is as yet unknown.

Per-sample PBMC isolation yielded at least 6.5 million cells. This receptor was obtained from a man older than 75 in good health. The specimen sequenced was blood. V gene TRBV15 combines with J gene TRBJ1-2; D possibly corresponds to TRBD1 (6 bases). This chain's CDR3 is CATSSLGAYGYTF. The CDR3 DNA reads as TGTGCCACCAGCTCTTTGGGGGCCTATGGCTACACCTTC.